A single sample gave rise to the 7 T cell receptor beta chains below, sequenced in a study of beta chain features in type 1 diabetes. The study reverse transcribed the entire isolated RNA, so it sequenced expressed TCRB transcripts. Generated by immunoSEQ multiplex PCR, the TCRdb table keeps only in-frame clones and is missing some. The sample holds about 620,000 clones, around 15% seen once. Sequencing was done on a sample of naive CD4+ T cells from blood. These receptors were obtained from a man aged 18 to 35 in good health.

In this sample, this clone turned up a few times. V gene TRBV7-9 combines with J gene TRBJ2-3; D is undetermined. V was clipped by 5 bases and J by 2 bases, with 11 bases between them. Looked up from germline, CDR1 is SEHNR and CDR2 is FQNEAQ (reference sequence). This CDR3 is 14 amino acids long. In DNA, the CDR3 is TGTGCCAGCAGCAGAGGTCCCAACACAGATACGCAGTATTTT. Residues: CASSRGPNTDTQYF.

The V and J genes are TRBV30 and TRBJ1-3; no reliable D call. Germline-derived CDR1 and CDR2 are GTSNPN and SVGIG (reference sequence). This CDR3 region has 12 residues. Trimming stripped 7 bases from V and 0 bases from J, with 7 bases between. CDR3 sequence reads: CAYGVSGNTIYF. CDR3 DNA sequence: TGTGCCTACGGGGTCTCTGGAAACACCATATATTTT.

The chain has TRBV6-6 and TRBJ2-7; D unclear. Germline lookup yields CDR1 MNHNY and CDR2 SVGAGI (reference sequence). CDR3 size: 14 residues. Between the trimmed V and J ends, which lost 4 bases and 3 bases, there was a span of 13 bases. The DNA of the CDR3 is TGTGCCAGCAGTTCTTCTACCAAGATCTACGAGCAGTACTTC. Its protein product is CASSSSTKIYEQYF.

This clone was picked up a small number of times. The chain has TRBV4-3 and TRBJ2-6; 7 nucleotides agree with TRBD1. Trimming at V came to 4 bases and at J to 1 base, leaving 10 bases not matched to a gene. This CDR3 contains 18 residues. Germline V gives CDR1 LGHNA, CDR2 YSLEER. CDR3 bases: TGCGCCAGCAGCCTTATGCCGGGACAGCAATCTGGGGCCAACGTCCTGACTTTC. Translation: CASSLMPGQQSGANVLTF.

This chain links TRBV7-9 with TRBJ1-1, with no clear D. The CDR3 has 15 amino acids. Between the trimmed V and J ends, which lost 5 bases and 5 bases, there was a span of 18 bases. In germline, CDR1 is SEHNR, CDR2 FQNEAQ (reference sequence). This chain's CDR3 is CASSPIGRGGTEAFF. Written as DNA, the CDR3 is TGTGCCAGCAGCCCCATAGGGCGGGGTGGTACTGAAGCTTTCTTT.

This clone was recorded a few times. The chain employs TRBV20-1 and TRBJ1-2, with D unresolved. This CDR3 has 9 amino acids. The germline V and J ends were trimmed by 8 bases and 4 bases, with 5 bases remaining between them. The germline CDR1 and CDR2 sequences are DFQATT and SNEGSKA (reference sequence). CDR3 in amino acids: CSRGYGYTF. The CDR3 DNA reads TGCAGTCGAGGCTATGGCTACACCTTC.

CDR3 in amino acids: CASSSDRFSNQPQHF. CDR3 coding DNA: TGTGCCAGCAGCTCGGACCGGTTTAGCAATCAGCCCCAGCATTTT. V usage is TRBV2 and J usage is TRBJ1-5, with D uncertain. Germline loops: CDR1 SNHLY, CDR2 FYNNEI. The CDR3 is 15 amino acids. V was cut by 6 bases and J by 0 bases, with 12 bases left in between.